The rows below give T cell receptor beta chains drawn from one sample of a study of cytomegalovirus exposure and HLA in healthy donors. Sequencing used immunoSEQ multiplex PCR; TCRdb keeps in-frame clones, though not all of them. This table holds around 130,000 clones, around 8.5% found once. The specimen was PBMCs. Receptor source: a man in his forties in good health and CMV-seronegative. CDR3s include the opening cysteine and the closing phenylalanine or tryptophan. The D gene is left open where the match is weak. Expanded clones are given a class, and other clones once, few, many or no size at all.

cdr3_aa: CASSLGDRGSNQPQHF
cdr3_nt: TGCGCCAGCAGCTTGGGGGACAGGGGAAGCAATCAGCCCCAGCATTTT
clone_size: few
v_call: TRBV5-1
j_call: TRBJ1-5
d_call: TRBD1

cdr3_aa: CATQRGFGNTIYF
cdr3_nt: TGTGCCACCCAGCGGGGGTTCGGAAACACCATATATTTT
clone_size: few
v_call: TRBV19
j_call: TRBJ1-3
d_call: -

cdr3_aa: CASSLGGFTNEKLFF
cdr3_nt: TGTGCCAGCAGTTTAGGGGGGTTCACTAATGAAAAACTGTTTTTT
clone_size: few
v_call: TRBV28
j_call: TRBJ1-4
d_call: -

cdr3_aa: CASSFRGANYGYTF
cdr3_nt: TGTGCCAGCAGCTTCAGGGGAGCTAACTATGGCTACACCTTC
clone_size: -
v_call: TRBV2
j_call: TRBJ1-2
d_call: -

cdr3_aa: CASSLGDSHSPLHF
cdr3_nt: TGTGCCAGCAGCTTGGGGGACAGCCATTCACCCCTCCACTTT
clone_size: -
v_call: TRBV5-6
j_call: TRBJ1-6
d_call: TRBD1

cdr3_aa: CASSHPPPASGQSGELFF
cdr3_nt: TGTGCCAGCAGCCACCCCCCGCCGGCTAGCGGTCAAAGCGGGGAGCTGTTTTTT
clone_size: -
v_call: TRBV7-8
j_call: TRBJ2-2
d_call: TRBD2

cdr3_aa: CASSFSTGGRLAARELFF
cdr3_nt: TGTGCCAGCAGCTTCTCAACCGGAGGGAGACTAGCGGCCAGAGAGCTGTTTTTT
clone_size: -
v_call: TRBV9
j_call: TRBJ2-2
d_call: TRBD2

cdr3_aa: CASSDPGYSYEQYF
cdr3_nt: TGTGCCAGCAGTGACCCGGGATACTCCTACGAGCAGTACTTC
clone_size: few
v_call: TRBV6-1
j_call: TRBJ2-7
d_call: -

cdr3_aa: CASSFRQGNEKLFF
cdr3_nt: TGTGCCAGCAGCTTTCGGCAGGGTAATGAAAAACTGTTTTTT
clone_size: -
v_call: TRBV7-2
j_call: TRBJ1-4
d_call: -

cdr3_aa: CASRGLAGENEQFF
cdr3_nt: TGTGCCAGCAGGGGACTAGCTGGTGAAAATGAGCAGTTCTTC
clone_size: -
v_call: TRBV2
j_call: TRBJ2-1
d_call: TRBD2

cdr3_aa: CASSEIFRGDSPLHF
cdr3_nt: TGTGCCAGCAGTGAAATCTTTCGGGGGGATTCACCCCTCCACTTT
clone_size: -
v_call: TRBV6-4
j_call: TRBJ1-6
d_call: -

cdr3_aa: CASSQPGTSGGSGQETQYF
cdr3_nt: TGTGCCAGCAGCCAACCCGGGACTAGCGGGGGGAGTGGGCAAGAGACCCAGTACTTC
clone_size: few
v_call: TRBV4-2
j_call: TRBJ2-5
d_call: TRBD2

cdr3_aa: CASSQDPSGHNNEQFF
cdr3_nt: TGTGCCAGCAGCCAAGATCCTAGCGGGCACAACAATGAGCAGTTCTTC
clone_size: -
v_call: TRBV14
j_call: TRBJ2-1
d_call: TRBD2

cdr3_aa: CASSQGKSADTQYF
cdr3_nt: TGCGCCAGCAGCCAAGGCAAAAGCGCAGATACGCAGTATTTT
clone_size: few
v_call: TRBV4-3
j_call: TRBJ2-3
d_call: -

cdr3_aa: CSVDPGHYTGELFF
cdr3_nt: TGCAGCGTTGACCCGGGACACTACACCGGGGAGCTGTTTTTT
clone_size: -
v_call: TRBV29-1
j_call: TRBJ2-2
d_call: -

cdr3_aa: CAIRTSGEANTGELFF
cdr3_nt: TGTGCCATCAGGACTAGCGGGGAGGCGAACACCGGGGAGCTGTTTTTT
clone_size: -
v_call: TRBV10-3
j_call: TRBJ2-2
d_call: TRBD2

cdr3_aa: CASSEAGNTEAFF
cdr3_nt: TGTGCCAGCAGTGAAGCGGGGAACACTGAAGCTTTCTTT
clone_size: -
v_call: TRBV25-1
j_call: TRBJ1-1
d_call: -

cdr3_aa: CASSVDVAGPRDTQYF
cdr3_nt: TGTGCCAGCAGCGTAGACGTAGCGGGGCCGAGGGATACGCAGTATTTT
clone_size: few
v_call: TRBV9
j_call: TRBJ2-3
d_call: TRBD2

cdr3_aa: CASSDLAGGPSTDTQYF
cdr3_nt: TGTGCCAGCAGCGATCTAGCGGGGGGCCCTAGCACAGATACGCAGTATTTT
clone_size: few
v_call: TRBV7-6
j_call: TRBJ2-3
d_call: TRBD2

cdr3_aa: CASTQGDGEQYF
cdr3_nt: TGTGCCAGTACCCAGGGTGACGGGGAGCAGTACTTC
clone_size: few
v_call: TRBV19
j_call: TRBJ2-7
d_call: -

cdr3_aa: CASSYGGTTDTQYF
cdr3_nt: TGTGCCAGCAGTTACGGCGGAACTACAGATACGCAGTATTTT
clone_size: few
v_call: TRBV6-5
j_call: TRBJ2-3
d_call: -

cdr3_aa: CASRDSINSPLHF
cdr3_nt: TGTGCCAGCAGGGACAGTATTAATTCACCCCTCCACTTT
clone_size: few
v_call: TRBV27
j_call: TRBJ1-6
d_call: -

cdr3_aa: CASSPYPGYEQYF
cdr3_nt: TGCGCCAGCAGCCCATACCCCGGCTACGAGCAGTACTTC
clone_size: -
v_call: TRBV5-1
j_call: TRBJ2-7
d_call: -

cdr3_aa: CVSGQGRSYEQYF
cdr3_nt: TGCGTCAGCGGACAGGGCCGCTCCTACGAGCAGTACTTC
clone_size: -
v_call: TRBV5-1
j_call: TRBJ2-7
d_call: TRBD1

cdr3_aa: CASSRTRDRGENTEAFF
cdr3_nt: TGTGCCAGCAGTAGGACCCGGGACAGGGGAGAGAACACTGAAGCTTTCTTT
clone_size: -
v_call: TRBV7-9
j_call: TRBJ1-1
d_call: TRBD1

cdr3_aa: CASSVEVAGGSHRNEQFF
cdr3_nt: TGTGCCAGCAGCGTAGAAGTAGCGGGGGGGAGTCATCGGAATGAGCAGTTCTTC
clone_size: -
v_call: TRBV9
j_call: TRBJ2-1
d_call: TRBD2

cdr3_aa: CASSEYSARGGYGYTF
cdr3_nt: TGTGCCAGCAGTGAATATTCTGCGCGCGGGGGCTATGGCTACACCTTC
clone_size: -
v_call: TRBV25-1
j_call: TRBJ1-2
d_call: -

cdr3_aa: CASREQGNTEAFF
cdr3_nt: TGTGCCAGTCGAGAACAGGGGAACACTGAAGCTTTCTTT
clone_size: -
v_call: TRBV19
j_call: TRBJ1-1
d_call: -

cdr3_aa: CASSQCRAGSNQPQHF
cdr3_nt: TGCGCCAGCAGTCAATGTCGGGCAGGGAGCAATCAGCCCCAGCATTTT
clone_size: -
v_call: TRBV23-1
j_call: TRBJ1-5
d_call: -